This T cell receptor (beta chain) came from a study of CD8+ T cells in alopecia areata. Study at large: Skin grafts from approximately 6-12-month-old C3H/HeJ donors with spontaneous alopecia were placed on approximately 7-11-week-old female C3H/HeJ mice. Study-wide findings and caveats: Patients shared TCRs less clearly than mice did, possibly owing to HLA. Lesional scalp, notably in alopecia totalis/universalis, had clonality above that of normal scalp. Resident alphabeta T cells of normal skin are also sequenced in scalp samples.

With regard to this clone: Its specificity is unknown. Gene names refer to mouse genes. The read terminates 4 residues before the CDR3 end, so the remaining end is supplied by the germline J gene.

The CDR3 loop spans 13 amino acids. Germline CDR1 LGHNA, CDR2 YNLKQL (reference sequence). Researchers sorted pooled cutaneous lymph node cells on the basis of CD4, CD8alpha, NKG2D, NKG2ACE and other markers. Reverse transcription of extracted RNA yielded cDNA, which provided the sequencing template. This table comes from immunoSEQ multiplex PCR, and its TCRdb copy is limited to in-frame clones, with some not included. The table lists 290,000 or so clones, with no singletons. The rearrangement uses TRBV5 and TRBJ2-1; TRBD2 might be the D (6 bases). The material sequenced was CD4+ T cells sorted from a lymph node. The clonotype originates from a C3H/HeJ mouse with alopecia areata. For this mouse line, the MHC haplotype is H2-k. CDR3 DNA, as far as it was read: TGTGCCAGCAGCCCCGGGACTTCGGCT. It translates to CASSPGTSA. The complete CDR3 sequence is CASSPGTSAEQFF.